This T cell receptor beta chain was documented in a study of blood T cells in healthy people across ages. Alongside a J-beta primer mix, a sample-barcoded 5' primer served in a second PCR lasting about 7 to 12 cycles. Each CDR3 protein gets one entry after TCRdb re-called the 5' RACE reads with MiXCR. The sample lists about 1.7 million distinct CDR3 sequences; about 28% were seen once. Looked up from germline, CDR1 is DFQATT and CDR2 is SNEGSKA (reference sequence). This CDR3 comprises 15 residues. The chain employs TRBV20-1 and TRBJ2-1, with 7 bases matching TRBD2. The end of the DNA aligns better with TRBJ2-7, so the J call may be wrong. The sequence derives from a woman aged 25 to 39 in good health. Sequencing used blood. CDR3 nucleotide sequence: TGCAGTGCTACAGCGCGGGAGACCTCCTACAATGAGCAGTACTTC. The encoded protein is CSATARETSYNEQYF.